One sample yielded the 16 T cell receptor beta chains listed below, sequenced in a study of shared clonotypes between healthy human individuals. Assay: immunoSEQ multiplex PCR; the TCRdb copy retains only in-frame clones and omits some. The top ten clones hold about 11% of a sample with 450,000 to 500,000 clones, 60% to 80% of them seen once. Sequencing was carried out using PBMCs. Source of these receptors: a woman aged 40 to 50 in good health. Some clones in this sample may be carry-over from other donors' samples.

The chain carries TRBV7-9 and TRBJ1-1; D is possibly TRBD1 (5 bases). The germline V and J ends were trimmed by 6 bases and 10 bases, with 12 bases remaining between them. From germline, CDR1 is SEHNR and CDR2 FQNEAQ (reference sequence). The CDR3 totals 11 residues. The CDR3 is CASRPGTAAFF. The CDR3 DNA reads as TGTGCCAGCAGGCCGGGGACGGCAGCTTTCTTT.

The J gene is TRBJ2-7, the V gene TRBV28, with a weak D call TRBD2 (6 bases). V was clipped by 3 bases and J by 3 bases, with 12 bases between them. This CDR3 is 14 amino acids long. Germline CDR1 and CDR2: MDHEN and SYDVKM. As DNA, the CDR3 is TGTGCCAGCAGTTTGCGGGGAACAGACTACGAGCAGTACTTC. Amino acid sequence: CASSLRGTDYEQYF.

The V and J genes are TRBV4-1 and TRBJ2-1; the D gene is possibly TRBD2 (6 bases). The CDR3 runs 16 residues. CDR1 and CDR2 (germline): MGHRA, YSYEKL. V gave up 3 bases and J gave up 5 bases, with 17 bases separating them. The CDR3 DNA reads TGCGCCAGCAGCCACCGATGGAAACGGGGGAACAATGAGCAGTTCTTC. Translation gives CASSHRWKRGNNEQFF.

This clone was counted many times. This chain uses TRBV11-2 with TRBJ2-1; 8 nucleotides align to TRBD2. The CDR3 loop spans 15 amino acids. The germline CDR1 and CDR2 sequences are SGHAT and FQNNGV. Unmatched junction bases numbered 10, after V lost 5 bases and J lost 7 bases. The CDR3 DNA reads as TGTGCCAGCAGCCCGCTGGGCGGGAGGTCTAATGAGCAGTTCTTC. It encodes CASSPLGGRSNEQFF.

The chain couples TRBV5-4 to TRBJ1-2; no reliable D call. The V and J ends lost 3 bases and 6 bases respectively, with 15 bases between them. Germline V CDR1 and CDR2: SGHNT, YYREEE (reference sequence). CDR3 length: 14 amino acids. The CDR3 sequence: CASSSPVAPDGYTF. The CDR3 nucleotides read TGTGCCAGCAGCTCCCCTGTTGCGCCTGATGGCTACACCTTC.

The V and J genes are TRBV5-1 and TRBJ2-3, with a weak D call TRBD2 (6 bases). V was cut by 7 bases and J by 2 bases, with 17 bases left in between. The CDR3 loop spans 15 amino acids. Germline-derived CDR1 and CDR2 are SGHRS and YFSETQ. CDR3 amino acids: CASGRAEGLTDTQYF. CDR3 nucleotide sequence: TGCGCCAGCGGCCGTGCGGAGGGCCTCACAGATACGCAGTATTTT. The variable domain in full, with the rest retrieved from reference TRBV5-1 and TRBJ2-3, is KAGVTQTPRYLIKTRGQQVTLSCSPISGHRSVSWYQQTPGQGLQFLFEYFSETQRNKGNFPGRFSGRQFSNSRSEMNVSTLELGDSALYLCASGRAEGLTDTQYFGPGTRLTVL.

The chain employs TRBV5-8 and TRBJ1-4, with 8 bases matching TRBD1. CDR1 is SGHTS, CDR2 YDEGEE, per germline. The CDR3 is made up of 18 amino acids. J lost 2 bases, V lost 3 bases, and 12 bases had no gene match. CDR3 region: CASSSWETGETTNEKLFF. DNA for the CDR3: TGTGCCAGCAGCTCCTGGGAGACAGGGGAAACCACTAATGAAAAACTGTTTTTT. The variable domain in full, with the rest retrieved from reference TRBV5-8 and TRBJ1-4, is EAGVTQSPTHLIKTRGQQATLRCSPISGHTSVYWYQQALGLGLQFLLWYDEGEERNRGNFPPRFSGRQFPNYSSELNVNALELEDSALYLCASSSWETGETTNEKLFFGSGTQLSVL.

The rearrangement uses TRBV7-8 and TRBJ2-7, with 8 nucleotides matching TRBD1. CDR3 length equals 14 residues. The germline V gene encodes CDR1 SGHVS and CDR2 FQNEAQ. V lost 3 bases to trimming and J lost 1 base; unmatched junction nucleotides: 2. The CDR3 DNA reads as TGTGCCAGCAGCTTGGACAGGGTTTCCTACGAGCAGTACTTC. Its translation is CASSLDRVSYEQYF.

The chain is built from TRBV28 and TRBJ2-2; D ambiguous. This CDR3 comprises 19 residues. Germline CDR1 reads MDHEN; CDR2 reads SYDVKM. The germline V and J ends were trimmed by 3 bases and 4 bases, with 24 bases remaining between them. The CDR3 sequence: CASSFDLGSGLGSTGELFF. In DNA form, the CDR3 reads TGTGCCAGCAGTTTTGACCTCGGTTCGGGTTTGGGTAGCACCGGGGAGCTGTTTTTT. The full variable domain, in which reference TRBV28 and TRBJ2-2 provide the parts outside the CDR3, is DVKVTQSSRYLVKRTGEKVFLECVQDMDHENMFWYRQDPGLGLRLIYFSYDVKMKEKGDIPEGYSVSREKKERFSLILESASTNQTSMYLCASSFDLGSGLGSTGELFFGEGSRLTVL.

The rearrangement uses TRBV18 and TRBJ2-2, with D tentatively TRBD1 (5 bases). Trimming removed 3 bases at V and 1 base at J, with 6 bases between. The germline V gene encodes CDR1 KGHSH and CDR2 LQKENI. The CDR3 extends over 14 amino acids. The CDR3 here is CASSPDRNTGELFF. The CDR3 DNA sequence: TGTGCCAGCTCACCCGACAGGAACACCGGGGAGCTGTTTTTT.

The rearrangement uses TRBV30 and TRBJ2-1; the D gene is possibly TRBD2 (5 bases). From germline, CDR1 is GTSNPN and CDR2 SVGIG (reference sequence). The V end was cut by 3 bases, the J end by 6 bases, with 12 bases between. This CDR3 has 13 amino acids. In DNA, the CDR3 is TGTGCCTGGAGCGGGATAGGCGGCAATGAGCAGTTCTTC. This translates into CAWSGIGGNEQFF.

The chain carries TRBV27 and TRBJ2-2; possibly TRBD2 for D (5 bases). The germline V and J ends were trimmed by 5 bases and 3 bases, with 16 bases remaining between them. In germline, CDR1 is MNHEY, CDR2 SMNVEV (reference sequence). This CDR3 is built from 16 residues. Here the CDR3 DNA reads TGTGCCAGCAGTCCGGGGATGGGAAGATACACCGGGGAGCTGTTTTTT. Its translation: CASSPGMGRYTGELFF.

Comment on this clone: A read error is likely here: a far larger clone is one base away. This chain links TRBV4-3 with TRBJ2-7; 7 bases are shared with TRBD1. There are 15 residues in the CDR3. Per the germline V gene, CDR1 is LGHNA and CDR2 is YSLEER. V lost 0 bases and J lost 5; bases outside the gene matches: 7. The CDR3 bases are TGCGCCAGCAGCCAAGAGACAGGGAATCTACACGAGCAGTACTTC. It encodes CASSQETGNLHEQYF.

The rearrangement links TRBV5-4 to TRBJ1-1; 8 nucleotides agree with TRBD1. After removal of 4 bases from V and 8 bases from J, the junction contained 10 bases not matched to a gene. The CDR3 has 14 residues. Germline V gene lookup returns CDR1 SGHNT and CDR2 YYREEE (reference sequence). Here the CDR3 reads CASSTGQGLIEAFF. The CDR3 nucleotides are TGTGCCAGCAGCACAGGACAGGGCCTTATAGAAGCTTTCTTT.

J is TRBJ1-5 and V is TRBV23-1; possible D gene TRBD1, 5 bases. TRBV23-1 is an ORF for which the function is uncertain. This CDR3 contains 15 residues. Trimming cost V 7 bases and J 1 base, with 14 bases left between them. In DNA form, the CDR3 reads TGCGCCAGCACCCAGGGCAGGAGGAGCAATCAGCCCCAGCATTTT. This encodes CASTQGRRSNQPQHF.

The V gene is TRBV6-4, the J gene TRBJ2-3, with D possibly being TRBD1 or TRBD2 (5 bases each). The V end lost 6 bases, the J end lost 1 base, and 14 bases lay between the germline ends. Germline V gives CDR1 MRHNA, CDR2 SNTAGT. The CDR3 is 15 amino acids. CDR3 in DNA: TGTGCCAGCAGCCTTTTTTTGGGGGGCACAGATACGCAGTATTTT. Amino acid sequence: CASSLFLGGTDTQYF.